The 30 T cell receptor beta chains in this list originate from one sample, sequenced in a study of blood T cell repertoires in COVID-19. The table came from immunoSEQ multiplex PCR; TCRdb's copy has only in-frame clones and leaves some out. Of 300,000 to 400,000 clones in the sample, about 90% were seen once. The sample comprised peripheral blood. Receptors originate from a woman aged 25 to 39 with COVID-19, enrolled during active disease.

This chain uses TRBV27 with TRBJ2-1; 10 bases align to TRBD2. The CDR3 runs 16 residues. Germline CDR1 MNHEY, CDR2 SMNVEV (reference sequence). V gave up 4 bases and J gave up 5 bases; unmatched junction bases: 8. In DNA form, the CDR3 reads TGTGCCAGCAGTTCCCTAGCGGGGGTGGGGAACAATGAGCAGTTCTTC. It is translated as CASSSLAGVGNNEQFF.

This clone was recorded only once. The chain links TRBV5-5 to TRBJ1-5, with D tentatively TRBD1 (5 bases). The CDR3 spans 15 residues. In germline, CDR1 is SGHKS, CDR2 YYEKEE (reference sequence). Deletions cut 4 bases from V and 4 bases from J, with 15 bases between. CDR3 sequence reads: CASSPPGGGNQPQHF. The CDR3 nucleotides read TGTGCCAGCAGCCCCCCCGGGGGGGGAAATCAGCCCCAGCATTTT.

The chain couples TRBV11-2 to TRBJ1-1; 8 bases agree with TRBD1. This CDR3 has 16 amino acids. CDR1 and CDR2 (germline): SGHAT, FQNNGV. V lost 5 bases and J lost 5; bases outside the gene matches: 13. CDR3 sequence (DNA): TGTGCCAGCAGCCAACGACAGGGGATGGGTAAGACTGAAGCTTTCTTT. Protein product: CASSQRQGMGKTEAFF.

The V call is TRBV5-8, the J call TRBJ2-7; TRBD2 matches 7 bases. The CDR3 has 18 residues. With 5 bases clipped from V and 3 bases from J, the junction kept 20 bases outside the gene matches. CDR1 is SGHTS, CDR2 YDEGEE, per germline. This CDR3 is CASRPAGNAGESDYEQYV. The CDR3 DNA reads TGTGCCAGCAGGCCTGCCGGTAATGCGGGAGAATCGGACTACGAGCAGTACGTC.

The chain recombines TRBV15 with TRBJ1-2; 7 nucleotides line up with TRBD1. V shed 0 bases and J 4 bases; nucleotides not matched to a gene: 5. This CDR3 has 15 residues. The V gene's germline CDR1 is LNHNV and CDR2 YYDKDF (reference sequence). Here the CDR3 DNA reads TGTGCCACCAGCAGAGAGGACGACAGGGCCTATGGCTACACCTTC. Translated: CATSREDDRAYGYTF.

V and J are TRBV2 and TRBJ1-5; D may be TRBD1 (5 bases). Trimming cost V 0 bases and J 5 bases, with 14 bases left between them. The CDR3 has 16 amino acids. Germline V gene sequence: CDR1 SNHLY, CDR2 FYNNEI. CDR3 sequence: CASSEAGAGIHQPQHF. The CDR3 region has the DNA TGTGCCAGCAGTGAAGCAGGGGCAGGGATTCATCAGCCCCAGCATTTT.

CDR3 bases: TGTGCCAGCAGCCTCGACAGTAATTCACCCCTCCACTTT. Translated, it gives CASSLDSNSPLHF. V gene TRBV7-9 combines with J gene TRBJ1-6, with D perhaps TRBD1 (5 bases). Germline assignment: CDR1 SEHNR and CDR2 FQNEAQ (reference sequence). This CDR3 comprises 13 residues. Trimming left V 5 bases short and J 6 bases short, with 8 bases between. The variable domain in full, with the rest retrieved from reference TRBV7-9 and TRBJ1-6, is DTGVSQNPRHKITKRGQNVTFRCDPISEHNRLYWYRQTLGQGPEFLTYFQNEAQLEKSRLLSDRFSAERPKGSFSTLEIQRTEQGDSAMYLCASSLDSNSPLHFGNGTRLTVT.

The chain carries TRBV2 and TRBJ2-1; 7 bases agree with TRBD2. Trimming removed 4 bases from V and 2 bases from J; junction bases left unmatched: 8. CDR1 is SNHLY, CDR2 FYNNEI, per germline. The length of the CDR3 is 16 residues. This CDR3 reads CASSGDSGFAYNEQFF. DNA of the CDR3: TGTGCCAGCAGTGGGGATAGCGGGTTTGCCTACAATGAGCAGTTCTTC.

The chain combines TRBV10-3 with TRBJ2-5; weak D call: TRBD1 (6 bases). Germline V gene sequence: CDR1 ENHRY, CDR2 SYGVKD. The CDR3 consists of 16 residues. The ends were cut back, 4 bases at V and 0 bases at J, with 15 bases in the middle. Written as DNA, the CDR3 is TGTGCCATCAGTGTGTCCAGGGGCCCGTACCAAGAGACCCAGTACTTC. Translation gives CAISVSRGPYQETQYF.

The chain links TRBV12-5 to TRBJ2-1, with 12 bases identical to TRBD2. CDR1 is LGHNT, CDR2 FRNRAP, per germline. Losses at the gene ends were 0 bases for V and 0 bases for J; bases not matched to a gene: 21. The CDR3 covers 24 residues. As DNA, the CDR3 is TGTGCTAGTGGTTTGGTACCGACTAGCGGGAGATTTATTGGGTACTGGAGCTCCTACAATGAGCAGTTCTTC. Its translation is CASGLVPTSGRFIGYWSSYNEQFF.

A single count supports this clone. The chain employs TRBV25-1 and TRBJ1-5, with TRBD1 matching over 11 bases. Germline V gene lookup returns CDR1 MGHDK and CDR2 SYGVNS. The CDR3 contains 15 residues. V lost 4 bases, J lost 6 bases, and 5 bases stayed unmatched. CDR3 amino acids: CASSGTGGEGQPQHF. The CDR3, as DNA: TGTGCCAGCAGTGGGACAGGGGGCGAAGGTCAGCCCCAGCATTTT.

This sequence joins TRBV7-8 and TRBJ1-6, with 8 positions matching TRBD1. V shed 1 base, J shed 9 bases, and the junction held 2 bases outside the gene matches. The CDR3 extends over 14 amino acids. Per the germline V gene, CDR1 is SGHVS and CDR2 is FQNEAQ. The CDR3 DNA reads TGTGCCAGCAGCTTAGGACAGGGGCGTTCACCCCTCCACTTT. Translated, it gives CASSLGQGRSPLHF.

This chain connects TRBV18 to TRBJ2-7; TRBD2 is a possible D gene (5 bases). The CDR3 consists of 17 residues. V was cut by 0 bases and J by 6 bases, with 21 bases left in between. Germline CDR1 KGHSH, CDR2 LQKENI. This chain's CDR3 is CASSPPGPGGGWSEQYF. For the CDR3, the DNA is TGTGCCAGCTCACCACCCGGGCCAGGAGGCGGTTGGAGCGAGCAGTACTTC. Drawing the rest from reference TRBV18 and TRBJ2-7, the complete variable domain is NAGVMQNPRHLVRRRGQEARLRCSPMKGHSHVYWYRQLPEEGLKFMVYLQKENIIDESGMPKERFSAEFPKEGPSILRIQQVVRGDSAAYFCASSPPGPGGGWSEQYFGPGTRLTVT.

V is TRBV6-2 or TRBV6-3 and J is TRBJ1-1; weak D call: TRBD1 (5 bases). Trimming took 0 bases from V and 0 from J, leaving 5 bases between them. CDR3 length equals 14 residues. Germline CDR1 reads MNHEY; CDR2 reads SVGEGT. The CDR3 nucleotides read TGTGCCAGCAGTTACTCGGGGCTGAACACTGAAGCTTTCTTT. Protein sequence: CASSYSGLNTEAFF.

This chain connects TRBV27 to TRBJ1-1, with a tentative D call TRBD1 (5 bases). The CDR3 covers 15 residues. Trimming pared 2 bases from V and 10 bases from J, leaving 20 bases between. Germline V gene sequence: CDR1 MNHEY, CDR2 SMNVEV (reference sequence). The DNA for the CDR3 is TGTGCCAGCAGTTTAACGGCTTCGGACACAGCCGGAGCTTTCTTT. It specifies CASSLTASDTAGAFF.

DNA for the CDR3: TGTGCTAGTGGTTTGGGACTAGGGAAAAGCTCAGATACGCAGTATTTT. This translates into CASGLGLGKSSDTQYF. The chain combines TRBV12-5 with TRBJ2-3, with D perhaps matching TRBD2 (6 bases). Germline loops: CDR1 LGHNT, CDR2 FRNRAP. The germline V and J ends were trimmed by 1 base and 4 bases, with 15 bases remaining between them. The CDR3 loop spans 16 amino acids.

V usage is TRBV27 and J usage is TRBJ2-2; D not certain. The V and J ends lost 2 bases and 8 bases respectively, with 6 bases between them. Germline values: CDR1 MNHEY, CDR2 SMNVEV (reference sequence). This CDR3 is built from 12 residues. The CDR3 region has the DNA TGTGCCAGCAGTTTACCCCAGGGGGAGCTGTTTTTT. It yields the protein CASSLPQGELFF.

V and J are TRBV7-9 and TRBJ2-1; 9 bases are shared with TRBD2. The CDR3 has 17 amino acids. Per germline, CDR1 SEHNR and CDR2 FQNEAQ (reference sequence). The trim removed 4 bases at V and 1 base at J, leaving 8 bases unmatched. The CDR3 protein is CASSSSLAGRSYNEQFF. The CDR3 DNA reads TGTGCCAGCAGCTCGAGCCTAGCGGGAAGGTCCTACAATGAGCAGTTCTTC.

The genes are TRBV5-1 and TRBJ2-7, with 8 positions matching TRBD2. This CDR3 spans 14 amino acids. Losses at the gene ends were 3 bases for V and 4 bases for J; bases not matched to a gene: 6. Per the germline V gene, CDR1 is SGHRS and CDR2 is YFSETQ. CDR3 nucleotide sequence: TGCGCCAGCAGCTCCCGGACTAGCAGGTACGAGCAGTACGTC. Amino acids: CASSSRTSRYEQYV.

This clone was seen a single time. This chain uses TRBV7-2 with TRBJ1-5, with a possible D match to TRBD1 (6 bases). The V end lost 4 bases, the J end lost 7 bases, and 11 bases lay between the germline ends. The CDR3 totals 13 residues. Per germline, CDR1 SGHTA and CDR2 FQGNSA. The CDR3 DNA reads as TGTGCCAGCAGCTCGGCCCAGGGGCAGCCCCAGCATTTT. Protein product: CASSSAQGQPQHF.

The V and J genes are TRBV5-1 and TRBJ2-5; the match to TRBD2 covers 9 bases. From germline, CDR1 is SGHRS and CDR2 YFSETQ. The V gene end was trimmed by 2 bases and the J gene end by 1 base; junction bases not matched to a gene: 9. The CDR3 length is 17 residues. The CDR3 DNA reads TGCGCCAGCAGCTTAGGCTCTAGCGGGGCCCCCCAAGAGACCCAGTACTTC. This gives the protein CASSLGSSGAPQETQYF.

J is TRBJ1-6 and V is TRBV19; 7 nucleotides match TRBD1. CDR1 is LNHDA and CDR2 is SQIVND in the germline V gene (reference sequence). The ends lost 5 bases at V and 8 bases at J; junction bases unmatched: 9. The length of the CDR3 is 15 residues. The CDR3 spells CASSSTGTADSPLHF. CDR3 in DNA: TGTGCCAGTAGTTCAACCGGGACAGCAGATTCACCCCTCCACTTT.

This clone has just a few counts. This sequence joins TRBV4-1 and TRBJ1-5; the D is unclear. CDR1 and CDR2 (germline): MGHRA, YSYEKL. Trimming shortened V by 0 bases and J by 6 bases, and 18 bases separated the two germline ends. The CDR3 is made up of 17 amino acids. CDR3 region: CASSQDVRRARAQPQHF. CDR3 coding DNA: TGCGCCAGCAGCCAAGACGTCCGGCGGGCTCGGGCTCAGCCCCAGCATTTT.

CDR3 region: CASSHEGNRGGNQPQHF. CDR3 DNA: TGCGCCAGCAGCCACGAGGGGAACAGGGGGGGCAATCAGCCCCAGCATTTT. The V call is TRBV4-1, the J call TRBJ1-5; 8 positions match TRBD1. The CDR3 is 17 amino acids. Unmatched junction bases numbered 9, after V lost 3 bases and J lost 2 bases. The germline gives CDR1 MGHRA, CDR2 YSYEKL.

The chain recombines TRBV9 with TRBJ1-4, with a weak D call TRBD1 (5 bases). This CDR3 is built from 15 residues. Trimming took 0 bases from V and 3 from J, leaving 9 bases between them. In germline, CDR1 is SGDLS, CDR2 YYNGEE. As DNA, the CDR3 is TGTGCCAGCAGCGTAGGCGGGGACCCTAATGAAAAACTGTTTTTT. This translates into CASSVGGDPNEKLFF.

The rearrangement links TRBV19 to TRBJ1-1; maybe TRBD1 (5 bases). V gave up 5 bases and J gave up 5 bases, with 9 bases separating them. This CDR3 spans 12 amino acids. CDR1 is LNHDA, CDR2 SQIVND, per germline (reference sequence). The CDR3 here is CASSSGRTEAFF. For the CDR3, the DNA is TGTGCCAGTAGTTCAGGGCGGACTGAAGCTTTCTTT.

The chain recombines TRBV5-5 with TRBJ2-7, with TRBD1 matching over 9 bases. Per germline, CDR1 SGHKS and CDR2 YYEKEE (reference sequence). The CDR3 consists of 14 residues. Germline trimming cut 3 bases from V and 6 bases from J; bases unmatched to any gene: 7. The CDR3 nucleotides read TGTGCCAGCAGCTCCCGGGACAGGGAGTCCGAGCAGTACGTC. It is translated as CASSSRDRESEQYV.

V usage is TRBV29-1 and J usage is TRBJ2-5; D is undetermined. Germline V gives CDR1 SQVTM, CDR2 ANQGSEA. This CDR3 contains 14 residues. V was clipped by 6 bases and J by 0 bases, with 14 bases between them. The CDR3 DNA follows: TGCAGCGTCGAGAATTTAGTGTACCAAGAGACCCAGTACTTC. Translation gives CSVENLVYQETQYF.

The chain employs TRBV25-1 and TRBJ2-3; D may be TRBD2 (6 bases). The CDR3 consists of 14 residues. V gave up 5 bases and J gave up 4 bases, with 13 bases separating them. Germline CDR1 is MGHDK and CDR2 is SYGVNS. This CDR3 is CASSRGLASDTQYF. The DNA for the CDR3 is TGTGCCAGCAGTCGGGGTCTAGCGTCAGATACGCAGTATTTT.

The chain recombines TRBV6-4 with TRBJ2-7; TRBD2 matches 14 bases. Germline V gene data show CDR1 as MRHNA and CDR2 as SNTAGT. V shed 2 bases, J shed 5 bases, and the junction held 11 bases outside the gene matches. The CDR3 contains 18 residues. As DNA, the CDR3 is TGTGCCAGCAGTGACCCTGAGGGGACTAGCGGGAGAAGGAACGAGCAGTACGTC. Protein product: CASSDPEGTSGRRNEQYV.